Listed below are T cell receptor beta chains from one sample, sequenced in a study of graft-versus-host responses after intestinal transplantation. The table came from immunoSEQ multiplex PCR; TCRdb's copy has only in-frame clones and leaves some out. The data contain roughly 130,000 clones, about nine tenths of them singletons. No antigen has been assigned to these receptors. The sample here was unstimulated CD4+ T cells sorted from spleen or lymph node cells, taken before intestinal transplant. Source of these receptors: a human donor who received an intestinal transplant. The CDR3 runs from the conserved cysteine through the conserved F or W. The D gene is left open where the match is weak. Some rows mark clone size as missing; the rest say once, few, many or name a class of expanded clone.

V gene: TRBV5-1; D gene: -; clone size: -; J gene: TRBJ2-1; CDR3 protein: CASSLAAAYNEQFF; CDR3 DNA: TGCGCCAGCAGCTTGGCTGCAGCCTACAATGAGCAGTTCTTC
V gene: TRBV7-8; D gene: TRBD1; clone size: -; J gene: TRBJ1-4; CDR3 protein: CASSLAGTGLFF; CDR3 DNA: TGTGCCAGCAGCTTAGCGGGGACAGGGCTGTTTTTT
V gene: TRBV7-2; D gene: -; clone size: medium-sized; J gene: TRBJ1-4; CDR3 protein: CASSFRSGSNEKLFF; CDR3 DNA: TGTGCCAGCAGCTTCAGGTCCGGGTCTAATGAAAAACTGTTTTTT
V gene: TRBV6-6; D gene: TRBD1; clone size: -; J gene: TRBJ2-7; CDR3 protein: CASTFDRARSYEQYF; CDR3 DNA: TGTGCCAGCACCTTTGACAGGGCCCGTTCCTACGAGCAGTACTTC
V gene: TRBV9; D gene: -; clone size: -; J gene: TRBJ1-2; CDR3 protein: CASSVVGRGYTF; CDR3 DNA: TGTGCCAGCAGCGTAGTGGGCCGTGGCTACACCTTC
V gene: TRBV11-2; D gene: -; clone size: -; J gene: TRBJ2-5; CDR3 protein: CASSQKWPGGGETQYF; CDR3 DNA: TGTGCCAGCAGCCAAAAGTGGCCAGGGGGAGGGGAGACCCAGTACTTC
V gene: TRBV7-2; D gene: -; clone size: -; J gene: TRBJ2-1; CDR3 protein: CASSLRDDEQFF; CDR3 DNA: TGTGCCAGCAGCTTGAGGGACGATGAGCAGTTCTTC
V gene: TRBV18; D gene: TRBD1; clone size: -; J gene: TRBJ1-6; CDR3 protein: CASSPGQGYNSPLHF; CDR3 DNA: TGTGCCAGCTCACCGGGACAGGGATATAATTCACCCCTCCACTTT
V gene: TRBV7-2; D gene: TRBD1; clone size: few; J gene: TRBJ2-4; CDR3 protein: CASSLVRGRDIQYF; CDR3 DNA: TGTGCCAGCAGCCTCGTAAGGGGGCGCGACATTCAGTACTTC
V gene: TRBV9; D gene: TRBD2; clone size: once; J gene: TRBJ2-1; CDR3 protein: CASNPSGRAYNEQFF; CDR3 DNA: TGTGCCAGCAACCCTAGCGGGAGGGCCTACAATGAGCAGTTCTTC
V gene: TRBV27; D gene: TRBD2; clone size: once; J gene: TRBJ2-5; CDR3 protein: CASSPQLADQETQYF; CDR3 DNA: TGTGCCAGCAGTCCCCAACTAGCGGACCAAGAGACCCAGTACTTC
V gene: TRBV11-2; D gene: TRBD1; clone size: -; J gene: TRBJ1-5; CDR3 protein: CASSQGDREYQPQHF; CDR3 DNA: TGTGCCAGCAGCCAGGGGGACAGGGAGTATCAGCCCCAGCATTTT
V gene: TRBV6-1; D gene: TRBD2; clone size: -; J gene: TRBJ2-5; CDR3 protein: CASSEWVSGGRTQYF; CDR3 DNA: TGTGCCAGCAGTGAGTGGGTGTCGGGGGGGAGGACCCAGTACTTC
V gene: TRBV19; D gene: -; clone size: -; J gene: TRBJ2-3; CDR3 protein: CASKAGRADTQYF; CDR3 DNA: TGTGCCAGTAAAGCAGGGCGGGCAGATACGCAGTATTTT
V gene: TRBV6-1; D gene: TRBD1; clone size: -; J gene: TRBJ2-5; CDR3 protein: CASRQRQGELETQYF; CDR3 DNA: TGTGCCAGCAGGCAAAGACAGGGGGAGTTAGAGACCCAGTACTTC
V gene: TRBV7-3; D gene: TRBD1; clone size: -; J gene: TRBJ1-3; CDR3 protein: CASSLNPGQDSGNTIYF; CDR3 DNA: TGTGCCAGCAGCTTAAACCCGGGACAGGACTCTGGAAACACCATATATTTT
V gene: TRBV19; D gene: -; clone size: -; J gene: TRBJ2-7; CDR3 protein: CASSFVAATMQYF; CDR3 DNA: TGTGCCAGTAGTTTCGTAGCGGCTACGATGCAGTACTTC
V gene: TRBV2; D gene: TRBD2; clone size: -; J gene: TRBJ2-5; CDR3 protein: CASSEVRTSSETQYF; CDR3 DNA: TGTGCCAGCAGTGAAGTTCGGACTAGCTCTGAGACCCAGTACTTC